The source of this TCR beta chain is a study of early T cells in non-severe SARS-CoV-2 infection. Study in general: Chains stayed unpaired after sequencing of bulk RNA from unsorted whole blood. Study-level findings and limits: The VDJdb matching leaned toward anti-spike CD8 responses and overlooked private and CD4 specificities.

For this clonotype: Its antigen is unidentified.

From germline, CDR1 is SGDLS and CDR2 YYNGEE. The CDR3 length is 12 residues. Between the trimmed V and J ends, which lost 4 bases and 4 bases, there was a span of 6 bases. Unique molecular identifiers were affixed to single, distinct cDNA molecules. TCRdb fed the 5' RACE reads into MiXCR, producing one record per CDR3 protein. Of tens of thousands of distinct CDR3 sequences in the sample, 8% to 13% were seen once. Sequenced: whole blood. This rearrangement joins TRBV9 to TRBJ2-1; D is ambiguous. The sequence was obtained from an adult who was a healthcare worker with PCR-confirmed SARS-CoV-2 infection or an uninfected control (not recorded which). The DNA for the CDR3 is TGTGCCAGCAGCCTCACATACAATGAGCAGTTCTTC. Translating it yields CASSLTYNEQFF.